This T cell receptor beta chain comes out of a study of T-cell reconstitution after alpha-beta-depleted transplantation in children. As it was prepared, the TCRbeta library received unique molecular identifiers. Via MiXCR, TCRdb re-called the PCR reads, giving one row per CDR3 protein. The sample has approximately 230,000 distinct CDR3 sequences; roughly 25% are singletons. The CDR3 is 13 residues long. Germline V CDR1 and CDR2: SGDLS, YYNGEE. V lost 0 bases and J 5 bases, leaving 8 bases between the germline ends. The chain links TRBV9 to TRBJ2-5, with D hard to call. The sample here was PBMCs, mostly from graft donor cells, taken 360 days after TCRalphabeta/CD19-depleted stem cell transplant. The receptor was derived from a female patient aged 2 to 10 who had a stem cell transplant for congenital amegakaryocytic thrombocytopenia, so the T cells may come from the graft donor. In DNA form, the CDR3 reads TGTGCCAGCAGCGTAGGACATGAGGAGACCCAGTACTTC. Encoded protein: CASSVGHEETQYF.